A single TCR beta chain is shown here with its context. This clone's antigen is unknown. Base qualities were left out, and no much larger clone turns up one base away. The germline V gene gives CDR1 as SGDLS and CDR2 as YYNGEE. From the cysteine through the phenylalanine, the CDR3 covers 16 amino acids. Solely the CDR3 DNA is kept, with 48 bases framed from the first base. Unmatched junction bases come to 6, with V trimmed by 3 bases and J by 0 bases. This entry is derived from a study of graft-versus-host responses after intestinal transplantation (dated by TCRdb to the early 2020s). Context from the whole study: Multivisceral, liver-intestinal, or isolated intestinal transplants were received by the recipients. Alloreactive clones were identified by sequencing pre-transplant mixed lymphocyte reaction products and comparing these products with unstimulated pre-transplant donor and recipient T cells. Bulk TCR-beta CDR3 sequencing was used to track graft-versus-host and host-versus-graft alloreactive T cell clones in the graft, circulation and bone marrow after intestinal transplantation. A peak of at least 4% donor T cells among recipient peripheral blood mononuclear cells was the definition used for donor T cell macrochimerism. Anti-thymocyte globulin induction was given to all recipients, followed by maintenance tacrolimus and steroids for 2 to 3 years. Instead of going to the commercial service, samples from a few later patients were sequenced in-house on an Illumina MiSeq and processed with MiXCR. Of the 20 to 30 intestinal transplant recipients enrolled in the cohort, one of whom was a retransplant, 3 patients without pretransplant specimens were excluded.

Points the paper makes about the study in general: GvH clones turned up in recipient bone marrow, with some appearing earlier in ileal mucosa or blood, a pattern consistent with an intestinal mucosal origin. Early after transplant, peak levels of circulating GvH clones were found to be associated with declines in HvG clones. Conclusions were limited by the relatively low number and heterogeneity of intestinal transplant patients. Patients with donor T cell macrochimerism had high GvH to HvG T cell clonal ratios in their allografts.

Libraries were made using the immunoSEQ multiplex PCR assay. For most patients, genomic DNA was subjected to high-throughput TCR-beta CDR3 sequencing by Adaptive Biotechnologies. From the authors' description of their analysis: TCR sequencing data were retrieved from Adaptive's ImmunoSEQ software for some 17 patients, whereas a few other patients were processed with MiXCR and VDJtools. Because the origin of CDR3 nucleotide sequences shared between donor and recipient could not be assigned, those sequences were removed. At least 2-fold expansion over unstimulated cells and a minimum CFSE-low frequency of 0.002% (template counts) or 0.001% (read counts) were required for clones to be classified as alloreactive. Clones were considered mappable if detected in sequenced pre-transplant spleen, lymph node, or MLR CFSE-low populations of the donor or recipient. Cumulative frequency of alloreactive clones was calculated as a percentage of all sequences weighted by copy number. As stored in TCRdb, this immuneACCESS dataset retains in-frame rearrangements with V and J assigned. A fraction of the clones does not appear; measured against another copy, unresolved V genes explain less than half of the discrepancy, and the remainder lacks a known reason. V and J calls and clone size follow that table, whereas D and trimming were derived from the DNA. The sample yields 15,000 to 20,000 clones; more than 80% were counted once. Jointly, the top ten make up roughly 1.9% of the sample.

In the first month after transplant, blood samples were collected up to 4 times, and after that at least monthly when available. The V and J genes are TRBV9 and TRBJ2-1, with TRBD2 matching 7 junction bases. The sequences come from PBMCs, collected 350 to 400 days after transplant. The TCR originated in a human patient who received an intestinal transplant, so some T cells may come from the graft donor. The sequence in DNA is TGTGCCAGCAGCGAACTAGCGTTCAGCTCCTACAATGAGCAGTTCTTC. It translates as CASSELAFSSYNEQFF.